This TCR beta chain was sequenced for a study of blood T cell repertoires in COVID-19. Study overall: The study drew acute and convalescent COVID-19 samples from the United States, Italy and Spain. T cells, B-cell-depleted T cells, or PBMCs supplied cDNA or gDNA.

Authors' methods: Researchers report that nucleated cell counts were estimated from reference gene primer amplification. The method was immunoSEQ multiplex PCR; TCRdb's version includes in-frame clones alone and lacks a portion of them. V and J calls plus clone size are reproduced from that table; the DNA served to infer D and trimming. The data show around 200,000 clones, about four fifths seen once. The CDR3 covers 14 residues. Trimming cost V 7 bases and J 2 bases; bases outside gene matches: 3. The germline V gene encodes CDR1 SGDLS and CDR2 YYNGEE. The TCR sequence derives from a woman of 80 years or more with acute or convalescent COVID-19. The specimen sequenced was peripheral blood. The rearrangement links TRBV9 to TRBJ2-1; TRBD2 matches at 10 bases. CDR3 coding DNA: TGTGCCAGCGGGGGGACTAGCGCCTACAATGAGCAGTTCTTC. It codes for CASGGTSAYNEQFF.